This T cell receptor (beta chain) was captured by sequencing in a study of vaccination and CD4 T cells after COVID-19. Overall study: There were six male and four female convalescents, and two of them were Hispanic. The study collected post-vaccine samples a median around 72 days after dose two, with a range of 14 to 241. The authors used overlapping spike peptides from SARS-CoV-2, HCoV-NL63, HCoV-OC43 and HCoV-229E to stimulate cells. Treatment of control cultures consisted of a CEFX pool, an HIV-1 Nef pool, or no peptide.

Treatment indicated: roughly ten-day PBMC culture with coronavirus spike peptide pools or control peptides (ViraFEST assay). Concerning this clonotype itself: Antigen unknown.

The CDR3 sequence is 14 residues long. Trimming removed 3 bases from V and 2 bases from J, with 11 bases in between. Looked up from germline, CDR1 is SGHVS and CDR2 is FQNEAQ. The Oncomine TCR Beta short-read assay was applied to DNA of cultured CD4+ T cells. TCRdb independently ran MiXCR on the PCR reads; one entry per CDR3 protein. This repertoire shows 15,000 to 20,000 distinct CDR3 sequences, roughly 45% found once; its top ten account for around 18%. The J gene is TRBJ2-7, the V gene TRBV7-8; tentatively, D is TRBD2 (5 bases). This clonotype was obtained from a human donor who received a COVID-19 vaccine. Sequencing used CD4+ T cells from blood, cultured in vitro, obtained before SARS-CoV-2 vaccination. In nucleotides, the CDR3 is TGTGCCAGCAGCTTGCGAGGGCATACCTACGAGCAGTACTTC. Encoded protein: CASSLRGHTYEQYF. Together with reference TRBV7-8 and TRBJ2-7, the CDR3 gives the full variable domain: GAGVSQSPRYKVAKRGQDVALRCDPISGHVSLFWYQQALGQGPEFLTYFQNEAQLDKSGLPSDRFFAERPEGSVSTLKIQRTQQEDSAVYLCASSLRGHTYEQYFGPGTRLTVT.